This T cell receptor beta chain stems from a study of shared clonotypes between healthy human individuals. Looking at the study overall: Three CD4 naive, three CD4 memory, two CD8 naive and one CD8 memory plate were used per donor.

As to this clone: Its specificity is unknown.

Method: immunoSEQ multiplex PCR; TCRdb's copy keeps in-frame clones and lacks some. The sample includes millions of clones, around nine tenths of them seen just once. Study results and caveats: Clonotype sharing across several donors was observed for about 4.8% of naive CD4 clonotypes. Only blood was sampled; tissue repertoires likely differ.

This CDR3 contains 14 residues. Trimming took off 1 base at V and 3 bases at J, with 9 bases between the two ends. Germline assignment: CDR1 MNHEY and CDR2 SVGAGI. The V gene is TRBV6-5, the J gene TRBJ1-2, with unresolved D. This TCR was sampled from a man aged 18 to 29 in good health. Sequences were obtained from naive CD4+ T cells sorted from blood. The subset denotes: CD45RA+ positively selected. CDR3 sequence reads: CASSYFQDYYGYTF. The CDR3, as DNA: TGTGCCAGCAGTTACTTTCAGGACTACTATGGCTACACCTTC.